Presented here are 11 T cell receptor beta chains from one specimen sequenced in a study of regulatory T cells in long-lasting Graves disease. Time point in this sample: persistent/refractory GD, antithyroid drugs over 5 years with positive TRAb. PBMC RNA served as the TCR library source. To make TCR beta libraries, researchers used iRepertoire HTBI primers and Arm-PCR of CDR3 regions. TCRdb itself ran the multiplex PCR reads through MiXCR, one entry per CDR3 protein. The sample holds roughly 360,000 distinct CDR3 sequences, 20% to 25% seen once. Material: peripheral blood mononuclear cells (PBMCs), obtained when the disease was refractory, from a patient treated with antithyroid drugs. These receptors all come from a woman between 35 and 50 years old with Graves disease.

This clonotype was picked up many times. The chain joins TRBV12-3 or TRBV12-4 to TRBJ1-1, with D maybe TRBD1 (5 bases). The CDR3 consists of 13 residues. With 3 bases removed from V and 6 bases from J, the gap between germline ends came to 11 bases. The CDR3 DNA reads TGTGCCAGCAGTTTCTACGGGGCGCCTGAAGCTTTCTTT. Amino acids: CASSFYGAPEAFF.

This clonotype was recorded at least ten times. The V and J genes are TRBV11-2 and TRBJ2-7; 7 positions match TRBD2. The J segment lost 4 bases and the V segment lost 2 bases, leaving 11 bases of the junction unmatched. There are 16 residues in the CDR3. Germline V gene lookup returns CDR1 SGHAT and CDR2 FQNNGV. DNA of the CDR3: TGTGCCAGCAGCTTATATCGGGAGGTCCCCATTTACGAGCAGTACTTC. It specifies CASSLYREVPIYEQYF.

V is TRBV29-1 and J is TRBJ1-3, with D possibly being TRBD1 (6 bases). Trimming cost V 5 bases and J 2 bases, with 10 bases left between them. There are 13 residues in the CDR3. Germline V gene lookup returns CDR1 SQVTM and CDR2 ANQGSEA. DNA for the CDR3: TGCAGCGTTCTCAGGGGAACTGGAAACACCATATATTTT. Protein: CSVLRGTGNTIYF. Full variable domain (remainder filled in from reference TRBV29-1 and TRBJ1-3): SAVISQKPSRDICQRGTSLTIQCQVDSQVTMMFWYRQQPGQSLTLIATANQGSEATYESGFVIDKFPISRPNLTFSTLTVSNMSPEDSSIYLCSVLRGTGNTIYFGEGSWLTVV.

The V gene is TRBV19, the J gene TRBJ1-5, with 10 bases lining up with TRBD1. Germline V gene lookup returns CDR1 LNHDA and CDR2 SQIVND (reference sequence). The CDR3 is 16 amino acids. Germline trimming cut 3 bases from V and 2 bases from J; bases unmatched to any gene: 4. In nucleotides, the CDR3 is TGTGCCAGTAGTATCCCGGACAGGGGGGGCAATCAGCCCCAGCATTTT. It translates to CASSIPDRGGNQPQHF.

This clonotype was counted between two and nine times. The V call is TRBV20-1, the J call TRBJ1-5, with a weak D call TRBD1 (6 bases). V gave up 4 bases and J gave up 6 bases, with 22 bases separating them. CDR3 size: 16 residues. Germline V gene lookup returns CDR1 DFQATT and CDR2 SNEGSKA (reference sequence). CDR3 bases: TGCAGTGCTAAACCGGGGGGCCCCGGAGGTATTCAGCCCCAGCATTTT. Its translation: CSAKPGGPGGIQPQHF.

The gene calls are TRBV5-6 and TRBJ2-7; 14 bases match TRBD2. The trim removed 2 bases at V and 5 bases at J, leaving 9 bases unmatched. Per germline, CDR1 SGHDT and CDR2 YYEEEE. The CDR3 runs to 17 residues. CDR3: CASSFSGLAGALHEQYF. The CDR3 DNA follows: TGTGCCAGCAGCTTCTCGGGACTAGCGGGAGCGCTTCACGAGCAGTACTTC.

The chain links TRBV15 to TRBJ2-1; D is undetermined. CDR1 LNHNV and CDR2 YYDKDF come from the germline V gene (reference sequence). The CDR3 has 14 residues. Trimming removed 0 bases from V and 4 bases from J, with 7 bases in between. The chain's CDR3 is CATSRDQTYNEQFF. The CDR3 DNA follows: TGTGCCACCAGCAGAGATCAGACTTACAATGAGCAGTTCTTC.

The rearrangement links TRBV14 to TRBJ2-7; TRBD2 matches 7 bases. Looked up from germline, CDR1 is SGHDN and CDR2 is FVKESK. The CDR3 spans 18 residues. V was clipped by 0 bases and J by 5 bases; unmatched bases: 16. The CDR3: CASSQDFARRGSIHEQYF. CDR3 sequence (DNA): TGTGCCAGCAGCCAAGATTTTGCGCGGCGCGGGAGTATCCACGAGCAGTACTTC.

The chain couples TRBV5-1 to TRBJ2-7, with 8 bases that match TRBD2. Germline V lookup: CDR1 SGHRS, CDR2 YFSETQ. Losses at the gene ends were 1 base for V and 6 bases for J; bases not matched to a gene: 18. The length of the CDR3 is 18 residues. The CDR3 nucleotides are TGCGCCAGCAGCTTGATAGCGGGACCCTCCCTGTCCCTACGCGAGCAGTACTTC. It yields the protein CASSLIAGPSLSLREQYF.

This clonotype has just a few counts. V gene TRBV7-9 combines with J gene TRBJ1-5; no definite D call. V was shortened by 2 bases and J by 0 bases, with 8 bases between the two germline ends. The CDR3 is 15 residues long. Germline V gene sequence: CDR1 SEHNR, CDR2 FQNEAQ (reference sequence). As DNA, the CDR3 is TGTGCCAGCAGCTTATGGGATGGTAGCAATCAGCCCCAGCATTTT. It yields the protein CASSLWDGSNQPQHF.

This clonotype has a count of ten or more. This rearrangement joins TRBV12-3 or TRBV12-4 to TRBJ2-5, with D maybe TRBD1 (5 bases). The CDR3 runs 14 residues. Trimming took off 5 bases at V and 0 bases at J, with 10 bases between the two ends. CDR3 sequence reads: CASSLPGYQETQYF. The CDR3 DNA reads TGTGCCAGCAGTCTCCCAGGGTACCAAGAGACCCAGTACTTC.